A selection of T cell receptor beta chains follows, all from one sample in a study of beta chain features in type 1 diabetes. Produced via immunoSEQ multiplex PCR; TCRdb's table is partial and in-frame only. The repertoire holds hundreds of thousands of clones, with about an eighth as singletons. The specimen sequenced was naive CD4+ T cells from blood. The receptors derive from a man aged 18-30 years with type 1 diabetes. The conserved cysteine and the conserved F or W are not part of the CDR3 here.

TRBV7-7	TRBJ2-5	ASSLNPRGGETQY
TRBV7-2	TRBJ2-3	ASSLNGYTSTDTQY
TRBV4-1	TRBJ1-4	ASSHKRGTVNEKLF
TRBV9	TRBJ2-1	ASSVMTGAEQF
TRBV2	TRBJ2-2	ASSEAGGRGLF
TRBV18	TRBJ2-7	ASLLAGGSEQY
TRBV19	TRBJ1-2	ASNAGTLYGYT
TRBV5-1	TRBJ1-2	ASSLDRAEHYGYT
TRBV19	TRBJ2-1	ASSSRSYNPKGYNEQF
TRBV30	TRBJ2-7	AWRPIDRGGIYEQY
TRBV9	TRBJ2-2	ASSVGMGGELF
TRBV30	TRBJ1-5	AWGDRGNQPQH
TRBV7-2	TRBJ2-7	ASSYAAGGRSYEQY
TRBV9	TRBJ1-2	ASSVWSGTGGFYGYT
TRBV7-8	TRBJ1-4	ASSPPSGSTNEKLF
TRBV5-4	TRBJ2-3	ASSPRDFRDTQY
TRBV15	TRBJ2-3	ATSRDRVLTDTQY
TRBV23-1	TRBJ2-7	ASSQSRTAQRVQY
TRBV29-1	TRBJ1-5	SVGAVNQPQH
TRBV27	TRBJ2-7	ASSWDSSYEQY
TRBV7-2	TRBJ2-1	ASSSPRVYNEQF
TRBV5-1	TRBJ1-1	ASSYDPGAGTEAF
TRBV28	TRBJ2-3	ASSSPGSLRDTQY
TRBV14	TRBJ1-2	ASSLGGGLYYGYT
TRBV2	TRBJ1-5	ASRQTLNSNQPQH
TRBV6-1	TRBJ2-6	ASSEAGSGANVLT
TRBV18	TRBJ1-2	ASSPWVDRALGYT
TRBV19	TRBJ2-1	ASSASGLLNEQF
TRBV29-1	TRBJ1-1	SVVPSNTEAF
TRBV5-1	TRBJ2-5	ASSHQGSQETQY
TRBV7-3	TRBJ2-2	ASSPTGTVMNTGELF
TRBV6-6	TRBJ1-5	ASSYSIIQPQH
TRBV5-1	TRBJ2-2	ASSPPGTANTGELF